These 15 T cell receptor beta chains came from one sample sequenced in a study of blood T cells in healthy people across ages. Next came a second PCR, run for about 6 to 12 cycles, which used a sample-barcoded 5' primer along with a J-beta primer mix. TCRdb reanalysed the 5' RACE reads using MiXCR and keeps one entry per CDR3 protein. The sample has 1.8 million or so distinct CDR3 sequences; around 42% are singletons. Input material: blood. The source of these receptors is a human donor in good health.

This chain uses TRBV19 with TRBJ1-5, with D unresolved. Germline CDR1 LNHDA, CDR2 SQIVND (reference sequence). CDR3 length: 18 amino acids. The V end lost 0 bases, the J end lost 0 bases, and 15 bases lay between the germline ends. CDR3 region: CASSIDRGNGYSNQPQHF. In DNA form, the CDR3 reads TGTGCCAGTAGTATAGATCGGGGAAATGGGTATAGCAATCAGCCCCAGCATTTT.

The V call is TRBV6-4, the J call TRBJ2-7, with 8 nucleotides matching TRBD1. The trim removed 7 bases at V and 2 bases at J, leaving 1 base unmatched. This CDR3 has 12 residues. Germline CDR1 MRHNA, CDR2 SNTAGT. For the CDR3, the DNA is TGTGCCAGCACGGGACAGGCCTACGAGCAGTACTTC. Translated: CASTGQAYEQYF.

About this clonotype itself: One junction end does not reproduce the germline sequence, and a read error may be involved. CDR3 coding DNA: TGCAGTGCTAGAGGGGGTATGAGCTCCTATAATTCGCCCCTCCACTTT. It specifies CSARGGMSSYNSPLHF. This chain joins TRBV20-1 and TRBJ1-6; D gene unclear. CDR3 length: 16 residues. Germline CDR1 and CDR2: DFQATT and SNEGSKA (reference sequence).

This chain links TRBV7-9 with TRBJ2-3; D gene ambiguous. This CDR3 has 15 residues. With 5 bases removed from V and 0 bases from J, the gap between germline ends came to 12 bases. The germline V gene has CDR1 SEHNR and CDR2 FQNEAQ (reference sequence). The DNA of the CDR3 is TGTGCCAGCAGCCCCACGGGCGCCAGCACAGATACGCAGTATTTT. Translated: CASSPTGASTDTQYF.

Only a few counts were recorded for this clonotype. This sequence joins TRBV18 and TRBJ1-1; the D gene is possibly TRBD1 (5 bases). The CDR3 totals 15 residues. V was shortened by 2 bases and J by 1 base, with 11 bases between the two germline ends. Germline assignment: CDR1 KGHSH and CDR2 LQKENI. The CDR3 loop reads CASSPVGHPNTEAFF. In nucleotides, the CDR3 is TGTGCCAGCTCACCAGTCGGACACCCGAACACTGAAGCTTTCTTT. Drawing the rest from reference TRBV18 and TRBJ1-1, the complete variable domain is NAGVMQNPRHLVRRRGQEARLRCSPMKGHSHVYWYRQLPEEGLKFMVYLQKENIIDESGMPKERFSAEFPKEGPSILRIQQVVRGDSAAYFCASSPVGHPNTEAFFGQGTRLTVV.

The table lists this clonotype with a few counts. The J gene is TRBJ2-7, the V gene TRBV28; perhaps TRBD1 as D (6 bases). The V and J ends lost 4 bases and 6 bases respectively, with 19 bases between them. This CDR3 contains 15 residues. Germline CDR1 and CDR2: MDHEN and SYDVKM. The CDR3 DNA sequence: TGTGCCAGCAGTTGGGTAAGGGGGATAGGCTTCGAGCAGTACTTC. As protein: CASSWVRGIGFEQYF. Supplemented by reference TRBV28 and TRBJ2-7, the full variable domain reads DVKVTQSSRYLVKRTGEKVFLECVQDMDHENMFWYRQDPGLGLRLIYFSYDVKMKEKGDIPEGYSVSREKKERFSLILESASTNQTSMYLCASSWVRGIGFEQYFGPGTRLTVT.

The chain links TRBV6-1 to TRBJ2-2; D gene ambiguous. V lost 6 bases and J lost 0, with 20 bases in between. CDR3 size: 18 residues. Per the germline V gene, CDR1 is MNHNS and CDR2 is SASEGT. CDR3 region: CASRPTFWAPTNTGELFF. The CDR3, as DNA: TGTGCCAGCAGACCTACGTTTTGGGCGCCTACGAACACCGGGGAGCTGTTTTTT.

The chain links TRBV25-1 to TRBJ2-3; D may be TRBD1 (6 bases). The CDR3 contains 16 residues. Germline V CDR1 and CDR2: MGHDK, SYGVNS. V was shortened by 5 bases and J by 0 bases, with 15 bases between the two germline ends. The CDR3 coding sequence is TGTGCCAGCAGTCGCTTCTTGACAGGAAGCACAGATACGCAGTATTTT. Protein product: CASSRFLTGSTDTQYF. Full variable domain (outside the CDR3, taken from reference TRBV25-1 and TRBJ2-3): EADIYQTPRYLVIGTGKKITLECSQTMGHDKMYWYQQDPGMELHLIHYSYGVNSTEKGDLSSESTVSRIRTEHFPLTLESARPSHTSQYLCASSRFLTGSTDTQYFGPGTRLTVL.

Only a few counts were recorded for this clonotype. The CDR3 nucleotides read TGTGCCAGCAGCTTGAACTTGGTCGAGCGGGCTTCCTACGAGCAGTACTTC. This codes for CASSLNLVERASYEQYF. The J gene is TRBJ2-4, the V gene TRBV13, with D perhaps TRBD2 (6 bases). Near its end, the DNA agrees better with TRBJ2-7, so the J call may be wrong. Germline V CDR1 and CDR2: PRHDT, FYEKMQ (reference sequence). This CDR3 comprises 17 residues.

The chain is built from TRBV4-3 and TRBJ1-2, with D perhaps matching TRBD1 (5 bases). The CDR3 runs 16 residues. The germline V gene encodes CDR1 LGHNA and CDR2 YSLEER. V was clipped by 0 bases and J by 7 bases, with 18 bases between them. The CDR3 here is CASSQDARQPVAGYTF. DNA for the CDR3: TGCGCCAGCAGCCAAGATGCCCGACAGCCGGTGGCTGGCTACACCTTC.

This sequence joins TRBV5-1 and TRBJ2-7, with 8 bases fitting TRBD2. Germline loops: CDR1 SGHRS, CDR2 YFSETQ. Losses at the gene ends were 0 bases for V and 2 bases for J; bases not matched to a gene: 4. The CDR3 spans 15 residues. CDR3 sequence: CASSLDAGGTYEQYF. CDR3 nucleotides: TGCGCCAGCAGCTTGGATGCGGGGGGTACCTACGAGCAGTACTTC.

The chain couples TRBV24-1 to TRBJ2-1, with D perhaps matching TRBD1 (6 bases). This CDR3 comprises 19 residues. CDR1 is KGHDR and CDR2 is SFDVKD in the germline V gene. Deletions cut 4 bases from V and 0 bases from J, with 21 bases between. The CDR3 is CATSEPGQKPSSSYNEQFF. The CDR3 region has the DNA TGTGCCACCAGTGAACCGGGACAAAAGCCCTCGAGCTCCTACAATGAGCAGTTCTTC.

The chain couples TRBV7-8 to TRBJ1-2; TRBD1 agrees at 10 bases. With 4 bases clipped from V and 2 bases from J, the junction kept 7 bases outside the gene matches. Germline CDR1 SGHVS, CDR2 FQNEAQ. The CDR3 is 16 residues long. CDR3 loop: CASSYLGQGGNYGYTF. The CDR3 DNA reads TGTGCCAGCAGCTACCTCGGACAGGGGGGCAACTATGGCTACACCTTC. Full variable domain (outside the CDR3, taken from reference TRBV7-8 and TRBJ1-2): GAGVSQSPRYKVAKRGQDVALRCDPISGHVSLFWYQQALGQGPEFLTYFQNEAQLDKSGLPSDRFFAERPEGSVSTLKIQRTQQEDSAVYLCASSYLGQGGNYGYTFGSGTRLTVV.

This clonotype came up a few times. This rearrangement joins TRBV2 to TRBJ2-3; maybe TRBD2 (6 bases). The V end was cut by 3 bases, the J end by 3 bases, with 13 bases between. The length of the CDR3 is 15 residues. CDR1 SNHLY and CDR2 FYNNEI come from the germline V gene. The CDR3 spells CASSDVADSTDTQYF. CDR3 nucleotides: TGTGCCAGCAGTGACGTAGCGGATAGTACAGATACGCAGTATTTT.

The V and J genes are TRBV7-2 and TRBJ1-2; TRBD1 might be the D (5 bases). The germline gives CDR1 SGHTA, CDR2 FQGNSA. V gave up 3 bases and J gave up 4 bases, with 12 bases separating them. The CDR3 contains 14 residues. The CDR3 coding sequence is TGTGCCAGCAGCTTTGAGGGGAAGGGCTATGGCTACACCTTC. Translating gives CASSFEGKGYGYTF.